This paragraph covers one T cell receptor (beta chain) sequence. The protocol was immunoSEQ multiplex PCR, while the TCRdb copy is restricted to in-frame clones and leaves out a portion. The table has approximately 54,000 clones, around nine tenths seen once. The sample is drawn from a study of control samples from healthy donors and cancer patients. Germline lookup yields CDR1 SGHVS and CDR2 FQNEAQ. CDR3 length equals 16 residues. Trimming removed 2 bases from V and 4 bases from J, with 17 bases in between. The origin of this receptor is a man in his fifties or sixties with head and neck cancer. The V call is TRBV7-8, the J call TRBJ1-1; possible D gene TRBD1, 5 bases. The sample taken for sequencing was PBMCs. The CDR3 sequence: CASSLKPGQVSTEAFF. CDR3 nucleotides: TGTGCCAGCAGCTTAAAACCAGGGCAGGTTAGCACTGAAGCTTTCTTT.